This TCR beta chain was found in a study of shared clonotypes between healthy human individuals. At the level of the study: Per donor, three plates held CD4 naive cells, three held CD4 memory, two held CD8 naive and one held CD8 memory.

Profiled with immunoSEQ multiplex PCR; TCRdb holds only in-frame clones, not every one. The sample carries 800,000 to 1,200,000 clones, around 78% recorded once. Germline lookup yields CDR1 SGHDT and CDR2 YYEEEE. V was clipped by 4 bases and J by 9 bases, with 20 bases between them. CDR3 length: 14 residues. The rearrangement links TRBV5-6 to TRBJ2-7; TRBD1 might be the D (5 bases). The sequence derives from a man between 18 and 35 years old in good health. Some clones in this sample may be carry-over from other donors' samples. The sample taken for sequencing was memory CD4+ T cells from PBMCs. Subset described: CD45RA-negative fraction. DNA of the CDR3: TGTGCCAGCAGCCTGGGCAGGGCCGCGAGGCGGCAGTACTTC. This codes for CASSLGRAARRQYF.